The clone carrying this TCR beta chain came up a few times. This record comes from a study of blood T cell repertoires in COVID-19. This CDR3 contains 12 residues. V dropped 7 bases and J dropped 16 bases, with 19 bases sitting between them. Germline lookup yields CDR1 SNHLY and CDR2 FYNNEI. The authors' processing: Amplification of reference gene primers was used by the study to estimate nucleated cell counts. Profiled with immunoSEQ multiplex PCR; TCRdb holds only in-frame clones, not every one. V and J calls and clone size come straight from that table; D and trimming were deduced from the DNA. The table includes tens of thousands of clones, more than 80% detected once. During active infection, Seattle patients enrolled and were then monitored through disease.

Sequenced input: peripheral blood. J is TRBJ1-4 and V is TRBV2, with D possibly TRBD1 on 6 matching bases. The receptor's source is a man aged 60 to 75 with COVID-19, enrolled during active disease. Here the CDR3 DNA reads TGTGCCAGCATGAGGGGGACCCACGGGCCGTTTTTT. Translated: CASMRGTHGPFF.